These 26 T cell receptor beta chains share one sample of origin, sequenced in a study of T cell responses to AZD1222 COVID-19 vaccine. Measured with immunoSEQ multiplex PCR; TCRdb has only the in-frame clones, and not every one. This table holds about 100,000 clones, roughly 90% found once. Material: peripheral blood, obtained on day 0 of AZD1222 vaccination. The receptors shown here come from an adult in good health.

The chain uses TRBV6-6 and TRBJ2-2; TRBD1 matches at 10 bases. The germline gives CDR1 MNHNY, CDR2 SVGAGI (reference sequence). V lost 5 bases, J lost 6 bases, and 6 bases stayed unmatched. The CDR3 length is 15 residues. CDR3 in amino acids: CASSPGQGFSGELFF. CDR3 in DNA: TGTGCCAGCAGTCCGGGACAGGGGTTCTCCGGGGAGCTGTTTTTT.

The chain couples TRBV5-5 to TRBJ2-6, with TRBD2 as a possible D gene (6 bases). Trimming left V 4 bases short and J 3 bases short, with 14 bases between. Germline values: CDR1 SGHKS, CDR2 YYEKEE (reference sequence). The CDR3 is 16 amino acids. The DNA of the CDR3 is TGTGCCAGCAGCGGGGGAGGAGGAAGTGGGGCCAACGTCCTGACTTTC. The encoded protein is CASSGGGGSGANVLTF.

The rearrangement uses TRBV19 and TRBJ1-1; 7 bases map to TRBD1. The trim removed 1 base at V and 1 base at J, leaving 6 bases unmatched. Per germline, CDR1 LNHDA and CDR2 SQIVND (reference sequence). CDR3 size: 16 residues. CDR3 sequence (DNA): TGTGCCAGTAGTATAGCGGAGGGGGCAACGAACACTGAAGCTTTCTTT. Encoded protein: CASSIAEGATNTEAFF.

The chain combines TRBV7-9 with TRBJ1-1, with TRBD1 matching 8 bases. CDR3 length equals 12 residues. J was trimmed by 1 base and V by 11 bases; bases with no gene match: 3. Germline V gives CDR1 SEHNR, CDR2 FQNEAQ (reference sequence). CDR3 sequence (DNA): TGTGCCGGAGGGACAGGGAACACTGAAGCTTTCTTT. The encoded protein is CAGGTGNTEAFF.

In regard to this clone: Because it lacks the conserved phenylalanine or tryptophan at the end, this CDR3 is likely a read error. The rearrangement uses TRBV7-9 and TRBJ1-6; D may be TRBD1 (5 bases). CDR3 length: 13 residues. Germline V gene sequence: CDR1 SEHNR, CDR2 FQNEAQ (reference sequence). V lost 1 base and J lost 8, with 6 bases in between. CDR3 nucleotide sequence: TGTGCCAGCAGCTTAGGGGGGGATTCACCCCTCCACCTT. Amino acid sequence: CASSLGGDSPLHL.

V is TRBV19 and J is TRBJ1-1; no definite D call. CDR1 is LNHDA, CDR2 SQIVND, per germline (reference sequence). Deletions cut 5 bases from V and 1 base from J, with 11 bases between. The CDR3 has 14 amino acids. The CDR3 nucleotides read TGTGCCAGTAGTGTTGCCCAATCGAACACTGAAGCTTTCTTT. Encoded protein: CASSVAQSNTEAFF.

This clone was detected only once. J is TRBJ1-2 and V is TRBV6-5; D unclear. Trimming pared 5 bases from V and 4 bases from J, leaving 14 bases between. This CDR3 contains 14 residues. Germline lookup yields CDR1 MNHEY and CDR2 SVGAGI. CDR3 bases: TGTGCCAGCAGTCCCGGCAGTGGCAGCTATGGCTACACCTTC. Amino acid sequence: CASSPGSGSYGYTF.

The CDR3 is CASSQDRRTYNEQFF. The CDR3 DNA sequence: TGTGCCAGCAGCCAGGACAGGAGGACCTACAATGAGCAGTTCTTC. The rearrangement joins TRBV5-5 to TRBJ2-1, with TRBD1 identical over 7 bases. CDR3 length: 15 residues. The junction had 6 bases not matched to a gene; V was cut back by 4 bases and J by 2 bases. Germline loops: CDR1 SGHKS, CDR2 YYEKEE (reference sequence). The entire variable domain, with the rest obtained from reference TRBV5-5 and TRBJ2-1, is as follows: DAGVTQSPTHLIKTRGQQVTLRCSPISGHKSVSWYQQVLGQGPQFIFQYYEKEERGRGNFPDRFSARQFPNYSSELNVNALLLGDSALYLCASSQDRRTYNEQFFGPGTRLTVL.

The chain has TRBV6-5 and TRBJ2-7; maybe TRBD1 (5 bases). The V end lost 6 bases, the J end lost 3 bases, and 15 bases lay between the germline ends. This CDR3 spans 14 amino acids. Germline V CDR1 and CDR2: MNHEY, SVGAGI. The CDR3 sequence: CASSPTRAFYEQYF. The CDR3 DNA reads TGTGCCAGCAGCCCAACCAGGGCTTTCTACGAGCAGTACTTC.

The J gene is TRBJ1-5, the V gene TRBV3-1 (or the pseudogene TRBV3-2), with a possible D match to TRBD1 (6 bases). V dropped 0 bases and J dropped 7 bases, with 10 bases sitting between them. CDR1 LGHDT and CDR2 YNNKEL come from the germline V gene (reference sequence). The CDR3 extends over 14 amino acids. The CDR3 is CASSQDGGLQPQHF. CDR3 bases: TGTGCCAGCAGCCAAGATGGGGGGCTGCAGCCCCAGCATTTT.

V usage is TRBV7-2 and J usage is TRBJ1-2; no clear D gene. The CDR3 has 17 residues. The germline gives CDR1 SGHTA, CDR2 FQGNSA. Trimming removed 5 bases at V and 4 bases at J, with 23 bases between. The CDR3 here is CASSIILSGKALYGYTF. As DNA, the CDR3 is TGTGCCAGCAGCATCATTCTGTCTGGGAAAGCCCTCTATGGCTACACCTTC.

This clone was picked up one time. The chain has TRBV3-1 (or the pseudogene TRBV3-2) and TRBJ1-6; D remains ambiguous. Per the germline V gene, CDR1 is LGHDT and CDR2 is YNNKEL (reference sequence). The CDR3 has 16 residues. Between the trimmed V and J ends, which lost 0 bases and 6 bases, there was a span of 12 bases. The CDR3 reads CASSQDWGSVNSPLHF. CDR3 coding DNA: TGTGCCAGCAGCCAAGATTGGGGAAGCGTTAATTCACCCCTCCACTTT.

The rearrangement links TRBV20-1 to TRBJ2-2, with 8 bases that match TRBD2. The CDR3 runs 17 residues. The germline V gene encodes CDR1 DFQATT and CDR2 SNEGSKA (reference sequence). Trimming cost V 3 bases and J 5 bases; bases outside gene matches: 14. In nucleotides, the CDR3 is TGCAGTGCTAGTGGGACTAGTGGGGGGCCGTGGACCGGGGAGCTGTTTTTT. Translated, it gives CSASGTSGGPWTGELFF.

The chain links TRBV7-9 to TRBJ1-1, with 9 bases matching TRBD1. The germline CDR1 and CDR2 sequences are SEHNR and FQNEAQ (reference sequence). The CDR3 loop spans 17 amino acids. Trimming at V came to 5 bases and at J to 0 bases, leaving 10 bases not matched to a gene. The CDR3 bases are TGTGCCAGCAGCCCCGGGACAGGGCTCAACATGAACACTGAAGCTTTCTTT. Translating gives CASSPGTGLNMNTEAFF.

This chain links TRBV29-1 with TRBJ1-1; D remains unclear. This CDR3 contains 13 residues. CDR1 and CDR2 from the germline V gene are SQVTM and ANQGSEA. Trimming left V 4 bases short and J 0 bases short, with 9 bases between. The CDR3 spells CSVGKEMNTEAFF. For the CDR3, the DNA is TGCAGCGTTGGCAAAGAGATGAACACTGAAGCTTTCTTT.

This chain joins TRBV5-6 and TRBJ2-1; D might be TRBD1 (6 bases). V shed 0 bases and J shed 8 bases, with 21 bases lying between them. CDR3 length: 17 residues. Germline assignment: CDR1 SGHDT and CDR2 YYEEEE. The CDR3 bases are TGTGCCAGCAGCTTGGTGCCCACCGGGACATGGGCGGATGAGCAGTTCTTC. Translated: CASSLVPTGTWADEQFF.

The CDR3 DNA follows: TGTGCCAGCAGCGGCGGACAGCTAAACACTGAAGCTTTCTTT. Protein product: CASSGGQLNTEAFF. V is TRBV7-9 and J is TRBJ1-1, with D maybe TRBD1 (6 bases). V dropped 5 bases and J dropped 2 bases, with 12 bases sitting between them. This CDR3 has 14 amino acids. Germline values: CDR1 SEHNR, CDR2 FQNEAQ (reference sequence).

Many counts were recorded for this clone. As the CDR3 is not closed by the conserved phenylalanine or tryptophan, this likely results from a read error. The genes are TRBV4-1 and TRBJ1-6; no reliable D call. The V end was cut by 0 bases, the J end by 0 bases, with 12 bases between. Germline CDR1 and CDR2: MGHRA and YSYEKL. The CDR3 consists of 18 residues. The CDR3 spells CASSQDPYRSSYNSPLHL. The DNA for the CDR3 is TGCGCCAGCAGCCAAGACCCCTATCGGAGCTCCTATAATTCACCCCTCCACCTT.

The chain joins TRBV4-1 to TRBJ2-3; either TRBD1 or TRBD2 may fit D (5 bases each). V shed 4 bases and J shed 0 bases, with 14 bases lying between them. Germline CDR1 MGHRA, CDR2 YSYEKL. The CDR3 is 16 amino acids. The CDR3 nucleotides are TGCGCCAGCAGCCCCGAATCGTGGGGGAGCACAGATACGCAGTATTTT. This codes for CASSPESWGSTDTQYF.

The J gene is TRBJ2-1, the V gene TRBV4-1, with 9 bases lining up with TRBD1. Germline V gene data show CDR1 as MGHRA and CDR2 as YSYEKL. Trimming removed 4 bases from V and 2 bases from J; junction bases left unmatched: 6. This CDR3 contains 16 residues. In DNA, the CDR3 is TGCGCCAGCAGCCGTGACAGGGGGGAGACCTACAATGAGCAGTTCTTC. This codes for CASSRDRGETYNEQFF.

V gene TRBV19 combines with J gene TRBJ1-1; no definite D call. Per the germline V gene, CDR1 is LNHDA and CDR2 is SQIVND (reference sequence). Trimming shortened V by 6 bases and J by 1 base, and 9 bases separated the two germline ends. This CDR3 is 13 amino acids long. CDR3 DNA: TGTGCCAGTAGGTTGGGTGGGAACACTGAAGCTTTCTTT. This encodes CASRLGGNTEAFF.

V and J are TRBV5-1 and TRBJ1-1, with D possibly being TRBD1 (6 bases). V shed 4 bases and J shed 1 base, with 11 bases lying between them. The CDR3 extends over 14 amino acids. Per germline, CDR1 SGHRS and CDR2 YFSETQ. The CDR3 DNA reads TGCGCCAGCAGCAGGGGGGCAGAGAACACTGAAGCTTTCTTT. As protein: CASSRGAENTEAFF.

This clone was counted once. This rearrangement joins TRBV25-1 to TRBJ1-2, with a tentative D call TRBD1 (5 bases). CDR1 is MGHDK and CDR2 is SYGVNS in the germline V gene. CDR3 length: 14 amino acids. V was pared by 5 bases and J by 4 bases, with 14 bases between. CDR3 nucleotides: TGTGCCAGCAGTCATCCCGGGACGGGCTATGGCTACACCTTC. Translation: CASSHPGTGYGYTF.

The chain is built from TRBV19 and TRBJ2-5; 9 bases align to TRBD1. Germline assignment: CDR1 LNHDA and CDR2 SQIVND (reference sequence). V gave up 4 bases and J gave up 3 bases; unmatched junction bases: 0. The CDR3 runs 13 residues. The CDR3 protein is CASSRDREETQYF. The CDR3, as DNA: TGTGCCAGTAGTAGGGACAGGGAAGAGACCCAGTACTTC.

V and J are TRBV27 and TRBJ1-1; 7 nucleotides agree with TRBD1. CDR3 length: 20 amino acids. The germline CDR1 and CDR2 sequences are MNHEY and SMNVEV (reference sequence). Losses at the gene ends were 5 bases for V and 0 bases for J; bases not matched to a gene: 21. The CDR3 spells CASSNLLLRQGGLLNTEAFF. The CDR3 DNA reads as TGTGCCAGCAGTAACTTACTCCTTCGACAGGGAGGGCTCTTGAACACTGAAGCTTTCTTT.

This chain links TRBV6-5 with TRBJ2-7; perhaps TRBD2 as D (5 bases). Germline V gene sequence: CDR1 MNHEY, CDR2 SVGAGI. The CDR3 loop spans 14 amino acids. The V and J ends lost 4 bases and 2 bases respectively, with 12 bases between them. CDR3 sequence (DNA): TGTGCCAGCAGTTCGAGGGAAGACACCTACGAGCAGTACTTC. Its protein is CASSSREDTYEQYF.